What follows are 27 T cell receptor beta chains derived from one specimen sequenced in a study of post-analysis software for immune sequencing data. Regarding the study as a whole: Patients carried five TRBV segments more frequently than controls did, and TRBV5-6, TRBV5-1 and TRBV20-1 were among them.

No cognate antigen is known for these TCRs. Unique molecular identifiers had been added to the TCR beta cDNA libraries. TCRdb processed the PCR reads anew with MiXCR; each CDR3 protein has one entry. This table has roughly 180,000 distinct CDR3 sequences, approximately 30% appearing once. The sequenced sample consisted of blood. These receptors all stem from a girl under 18 with multiple sclerosis.

The chain has TRBV9 and TRBJ1-2, with D possibly being TRBD1 (6 bases). Between the trimmed V and J ends, which lost 4 bases and 5 bases, there was a span of 21 bases. There are 16 residues in the CDR3. In germline, CDR1 is SGDLS, CDR2 YYNGEE. The CDR3: CASSPGQQATGYGYTF. Here the CDR3 DNA reads TGTGCCAGCAGCCCGGGACAACAGGCAACGGGGTATGGCTACACCTTC.

This clonotype was recorded at least ten times. In DNA form, the CDR3 reads TGCGCCAGCAATGACGACACGTCATCCATTGCCTATGGCTACACCTTC. Amino acids: CASNDDTSSIAYGYTF. V and J are TRBV4-1 and TRBJ1-2, with D unresolved. Per germline, CDR1 MGHRA and CDR2 YSYEKL. This CDR3 contains 16 residues. Between the trimmed V and J ends, which lost 7 bases and 4 bases, there was a span of 22 bases.

The table lists this clonotype with many counts. This sequence joins TRBV2 and TRBJ2-1, with D uncertain. CDR3 size: 14 residues. Trimming left V 7 bases short and J 4 bases short, with 14 bases between. The germline V gene encodes CDR1 SNHLY and CDR2 FYNNEI. CDR3 residues: CASTQTFGYNEQFF. The CDR3 coding sequence is TGTGCCAGCACACAGACTTTTGGATACAATGAGCAGTTCTTC.

The rearrangement uses TRBV19 and TRBJ2-1, with a weak D call TRBD1 (6 bases). Between the trimmed V and J ends, which lost 6 bases and 8 bases, there was a span of 23 bases. Germline V gives CDR1 LNHDA, CDR2 SQIVND (reference sequence). There are 16 residues in the CDR3. The CDR3 is CASRLTERRGIDEQFF. In nucleotides, the CDR3 is TGTGCCAGTAGACTAACTGAGCGAAGGGGGATCGATGAGCAGTTCTTC.

This clonotype came up a few times. V is TRBV5-1 and J is TRBJ1-1; unclear D gene. The germline gives CDR1 SGHRS, CDR2 YFSETQ. CDR3 length equals 15 residues. V shed 5 bases and J shed 6 bases, with 20 bases lying between them. The CDR3 sequence: CASRLEEGRWAEAFF. CDR3 DNA sequence: TGCGCCAGCAGACTTGAAGAAGGGCGGTGGGCTGAAGCTTTCTTT.

This clonotype has ten or more counts. J is TRBJ2-7 and V is TRBV29-1; no clear D gene. The CDR3 is 12 amino acids. The V gene's germline CDR1 is SQVTM and CDR2 ANQGSEA. V lost 3 bases and J 2 bases, leaving 8 bases between the germline ends. The CDR3: CSVDDGPYEQYF. CDR3 sequence (DNA): TGCAGCGTTGATGATGGTCCCTACGAGCAGTACTTC.

About this clonotype itself: This sequence may be a read error, since a much larger clone differs from it by one base. The gene calls are TRBV5-6 and TRBJ2-3; possibly TRBD1 or TRBD2 for D (5 bases each). The germline gives CDR1 SGHDT, CDR2 YYEEEE. The CDR3 runs to 17 residues. V shed 1 base and J shed 6 bases, with 21 bases lying between them. The CDR3 DNA reads as TGTGCCAGCAGCTTGATGTGGGGGAGTACATCACAGGATACGCAGTATTTT. Protein: CASSLMWGSTSQDTQYF.

The J gene is TRBJ2-2, the V gene TRBV20-1, with 8 bases identical to TRBD1. This CDR3 has 16 residues. The V and J ends lost 6 bases and 3 bases, in that order; junction bases with no gene match: 12. Germline CDR1 DFQATT, CDR2 SNEGSKA (reference sequence). The CDR3: CSAANFRGRDTGELFF. The CDR3 nucleotides read TGCAGTGCCGCAAATTTCAGGGGGCGCGACACCGGGGAGCTGTTTTTT.

Concerning this clonotype: One base away lies a much larger clone, so this may be a sequencing read error. The V gene is TRBV29-1, the J gene TRBJ2-5; 8 bases line up with TRBD1. This CDR3 region has 14 residues. Unmatched junction bases numbered 15, after V lost 4 bases and J lost 11 bases. The germline V gene encodes CDR1 SQVTM and CDR2 ANQGSEA. CDR3 amino acids: CSVVLQGARGEQYF. CDR3 bases: TGCAGCGTTGTCCTGCAGGGGGCGAGAGGGGAGCAGTACTTC.

The chain is built from TRBV2 and TRBJ2-4, with D unclear. The J call may be faulty, since TRBJ2-7 better matches the DNA end. The CDR3 has 12 amino acids. CDR1 and CDR2 from the germline V gene are SNHLY and FYNNEI. The CDR3 sequence: CASQAGSYEQYF. The CDR3 DNA sequence: TGTGCCAGTCAGGCAGGTTCCTACGAGCAGTACTTC.

This rearrangement joins TRBV7-9 to TRBJ2-5, with a tentative D call TRBD1 (5 bases). Germline lookup yields CDR1 SEHNR and CDR2 FQNEAQ (reference sequence). The CDR3 sequence is 13 residues long. Trimming stripped 3 bases from V and 4 bases from J, with 9 bases between. CDR3 loop: CASSFRQGETQYF. The CDR3 nucleotides are TGTGCCAGCAGCTTCCGCCAGGGAGAGACCCAGTACTTC.

Many counts were recorded for this clonotype. This rearrangement joins TRBV6-5 to TRBJ2-7; TRBD1 agrees at 7 bases. Germline V CDR1 and CDR2: MNHEY, SVGAGI. The CDR3 runs 13 residues. V trimming: 5 bases; J trimming: 7 bases; junction bases outside the gene matches: 8. The CDR3 coding sequence is TGTGCCAGCAGTCCTCTGGCAGGGGGTGAGCAGTACTTC. Amino acids: CASSPLAGGEQYF.

CDR3 protein: CASSSGTGPQETQYF. The CDR3 DNA reads as TGTGCCAGCAGCTCGGGGACAGGGCCCCAAGAGACCCAGTACTTC. The V gene is TRBV7-2, the J gene TRBJ2-5; 9 bases align to TRBD1. The V gene end was trimmed by 4 bases and the J gene end by 1 base; junction bases not matched to a gene: 4. The CDR3 covers 15 residues. Germline V gene sequence: CDR1 SGHTA, CDR2 FQGNSA.

The chain couples TRBV9 to TRBJ2-7; D uncertain. V lost 0 bases, J lost 7 bases, and 8 bases lay in between. The CDR3 is made up of 12 amino acids. CDR1 and CDR2 from the germline V gene are SGDLS and YYNGEE. CDR3: CASSVANNEQYF. CDR3 DNA sequence: TGTGCCAGCAGCGTAGCTAACAATGAGCAGTACTTC.

V and J are TRBV12-3 or TRBV12-4 and TRBJ1-4, with no clear D. The V and J ends lost 2 bases and 8 bases respectively, with 15 bases between them. The CDR3 runs 15 residues. CDR3 sequence: CASSLSRGGGEKLFF. In DNA, the CDR3 is TGTGCCAGCAGTTTATCACGAGGAGGCGGAGAAAAACTGTTTTTT.

This clonotype was recorded at least ten times. The genes are TRBV9 and TRBJ2-5, with TRBD1 matching 12 bases. CDR1 and CDR2 from the germline V gene are SGDLS and YYNGEE. V lost 5 bases, J lost 4 bases, and 12 bases stayed unmatched. The CDR3 contains 17 residues. The CDR3 sequence: CASSSPGTGGAGETQYF. The DNA for the CDR3 is TGTGCCAGCAGTAGTCCTGGGACAGGGGGCGCGGGAGAGACCCAGTACTTC.

There are a few counts of this clonotype. The gene calls are TRBV7-9 and TRBJ1-2, with D perhaps matching TRBD1 (5 bases). The CDR3 loop spans 14 amino acids. CDR1 and CDR2 from the germline V gene are SEHNR and FQNEAQ (reference sequence). V lost 4 bases and J lost 2, with 11 bases in between. CDR3 loop: CASSSLDSNYGYTF. As DNA, the CDR3 is TGTGCCAGCAGCTCACTCGACAGCAACTATGGCTACACCTTC.

This clonotype has only a few counts. CDR3 DNA sequence: TGCGCCAGCAGCCCCGGGGCGGGACTGAACACTGAAGCTTTCTTT. It is translated as CASSPGAGLNTEAFF. The rearrangement uses TRBV4-1 and TRBJ1-1; D possibly corresponds to TRBD1 (5 bases). Trimming took 4 bases from V and 0 from J, leaving 12 bases between them. Germline CDR1 reads MGHRA; CDR2 reads YSYEKL. There are 15 residues in the CDR3.

Note on this clonotype: One end of the junction is discordant with germline, which a read error may explain. The gene calls are TRBV11-2 and TRBJ1-2, with 10 nucleotides matching TRBD1. Looked up from germline, CDR1 is SGHAT and CDR2 is FQNNGV. The CDR3 is 17 amino acids. CDR3 coding DNA: TGTGCCAGCAGCTTATCCGGGACAGGGGCCTCTAACTATGACTACACCTTC. Amino acids: CASSLSGTGASNYDYTF.

About this clonotype itself: With a much larger clone just one base away, this may be a read error. The genes are TRBV12-3 or TRBV12-4 and TRBJ2-3, with 8 bases that match TRBD2. V shed 5 bases, J shed 7 bases, and the junction held 8 bases outside the gene matches. This CDR3 has 14 amino acids. CDR3: CASSPGLEANTQYF. DNA of the CDR3: TGTGCCAGCAGTCCGGGACTAGAGGCAAATACGCAGTATTTT.

At least ten counts were recorded for this clonotype. This chain connects TRBV10-3 to TRBJ2-5; no clear D gene. Germline-derived CDR1 and CDR2 are ENHRY and SYGVKD. The CDR3 totals 14 residues. The germline V and J ends were trimmed by 2 bases and 4 bases, with 11 bases remaining between them. CDR3 amino acids: CAISEPPVGETQYF. The CDR3 DNA sequence: TGTGCCATCAGTGAGCCCCCGGTGGGAGAGACCCAGTACTTC.

This chain joins TRBV9 and TRBJ2-7, with 7 bases fitting TRBD1. V lost 4 bases and J lost 7; bases outside the gene matches: 8. There are 13 residues in the CDR3. Germline-derived CDR1 and CDR2 are SGDLS and YYNGEE. The CDR3 is CASSFHRGNEQYF. CDR3 sequence (DNA): TGTGCCAGCAGCTTCCACAGGGGAAATGAGCAGTACTTC.

This clonotype has only a few counts. The rearrangement uses TRBV29-1 and TRBJ2-3; D unresolved. This CDR3 is built from 14 residues. Germline CDR1 is SQVTM and CDR2 is ANQGSEA. Deletions cut 4 bases from V and 0 bases from J, with 11 bases between. The CDR3 reads CSVGAPSSTDTQYF. CDR3 nucleotides: TGCAGCGTTGGAGCCCCGTCAAGCACAGATACGCAGTATTTT.

The V and J genes are TRBV5-1 and TRBJ2-3; D ambiguous. CDR1 and CDR2 (germline): SGHRS, YFSETQ. V lost 0 bases and J lost 5, with 10 bases in between. There are 14 residues in the CDR3. CDR3 in amino acids: CASSLEQQEDTQYF. DNA of the CDR3: TGCGCCAGCAGCTTGGAGCAGCAAGAAGATACGCAGTATTTT.

This clonotype has a handful of counts. The chain is built from TRBV12-3 or TRBV12-4 and TRBJ1-1; the match to TRBD1 covers 8 bases. CDR3 length equals 15 residues. The trim removed 6 bases at V and 7 bases at J, leaving 13 bases unmatched. In DNA, the CDR3 is TGTGCCAGCAGCGGTGACAGGGGCGCTAGATATGAAGCTTTCTTT. It translates to CASSGDRGARYEAFF.

V and J are TRBV5-1 and TRBJ2-1; D is unclear. CDR1 and CDR2 from the germline V gene are SGHRS and YFSETQ. There are 17 residues in the CDR3. Trimming took off 1 base at V and 5 bases at J, with 19 bases between the two ends. The CDR3, as DNA: TGCGCCAGCAGCTTGTGGCACCAGCTGCAATCGGACAATGAGCAGTTCTTC. This codes for CASSLWHQLQSDNEQFF. Combining the CDR3 with reference TRBV5-1 and TRBJ2-1 gives the whole variable domain KAGVTQTPRYLIKTRGQQVTLSCSPISGHRSVSWYQQTPGQGLQFLFEYFSETQRNKGNFPGRFSGRQFSNSRSEMNVSTLELGDSALYLCASSLWHQLQSDNEQFFGPGTRLTVL.

The rearrangement links TRBV18 to TRBJ2-7, with D hard to call. The CDR3 length is 15 residues. Germline lookup yields CDR1 KGHSH and CDR2 LQKENI. The V end lost 4 bases, the J end lost 0 bases, and 13 bases lay between the germline ends. The CDR3 reads CASSRGGSLSYEQYF. DNA of the CDR3: TGTGCCAGCTCACGAGGCGGAAGCCTCTCCTACGAGCAGTACTTC. Full variable domain (outside the CDR3, taken from reference TRBV18 and TRBJ2-7): NAGVMQNPRHLVRRRGQEARLRCSPMKGHSHVYWYRQLPEEGLKFMVYLQKENIIDESGMPKERFSAEFPKEGPSILRIQQVVRGDSAAYFCASSRGGSLSYEQYFGPGTRLTVT.